The 17 T cell receptor beta chains listed next were all sequenced from one sample in a study of early T cells in non-severe SARS-CoV-2 infection. TCRdb itself ran the 5' RACE reads through MiXCR, one entry per CDR3 protein. Seen here are tens of thousands of distinct CDR3 sequences, approximately 12% observed once, and the top ten hold roughly 4.6%. The sequenced sample consisted of whole blood. Source of these receptors: an adult who was a healthcare worker with PCR-confirmed SARS-CoV-2 infection or an uninfected control (not recorded which).

The rearrangement joins TRBV7-9 to TRBJ1-2; D ambiguous. Trimming took off 4 bases at V and 4 bases at J, with 10 bases between the two ends. This CDR3 is 13 amino acids long. CDR1 and CDR2 from the germline V gene are SEHNR and FQNEAQ (reference sequence). CDR3 sequence reads: CASSWEEVYGYTF. The CDR3 bases are TGTGCCAGCAGCTGGGAGGAGGTCTATGGCTACACCTTC.

The V call is TRBV7-3, the J call TRBJ2-7; D gene unclear. This CDR3 contains 15 residues. V lost 5 bases to trimming and J lost 2 bases, with 16 bases between them. Germline CDR1 reads SGHTA; CDR2 reads FQGTGA. The CDR3 sequence: CASSLTGGLAYEQYF. CDR3 DNA sequence: TGTGCCAGCAGCCTCACCGGCGGTCTTGCCTACGAGCAGTACTTC.

The V and J genes are TRBV29-1 and TRBJ2-5; D gene ambiguous. This CDR3 has 11 amino acids. Trimming removed 7 bases from V and 5 bases from J, with 11 bases in between. The germline CDR1 and CDR2 sequences are SQVTM and ANQGSEA. CDR3 amino acids: CSGGGAETQYF. CDR3 nucleotides: TGCAGCGGGGGTGGAGCGGAGACCCAGTACTTC.

The V and J genes are TRBV4-1 and TRBJ2-7, with D possibly called TRBD1 or TRBD2 (6 bases each). This CDR3 is 15 amino acids long. V dropped 0 bases and J dropped 2 bases, with 11 bases sitting between them. The germline V gene has CDR1 MGHRA and CDR2 YSYEKL. CDR3 protein: CASSQDVGGPYEQYF. The CDR3 nucleotides are TGCGCCAGCAGCCAAGATGTGGGGGGCCCCTACGAGCAGTACTTC.

J is TRBJ2-3 and V is TRBV2; weak D call: TRBD2 (5 bases). The CDR3 has 15 residues. With 4 bases removed from V and 0 bases from J, the gap between germline ends came to 11 bases. The germline V gene has CDR1 SNHLY and CDR2 FYNNEI. Written as DNA, the CDR3 is TGTGCCAGCAGTGTATTAGCGCCTAGCACAGATACGCAGTATTTT. This encodes CASSVLAPSTDTQYF.

This clonotype was seen at least ten times. This rearrangement joins TRBV27 to TRBJ2-7; 11 bases agree with TRBD2. With 5 bases clipped from V and 3 bases from J, the junction kept 9 bases outside the gene matches. The CDR3 is 16 residues long. Germline loops: CDR1 MNHEY, CDR2 SMNVEV (reference sequence). The CDR3 sequence: CASSKRLAGPLYEQYF. The CDR3 nucleotides are TGTGCCAGCAGTAAACGACTAGCGGGACCGCTCTACGAGCAGTACTTC.

This clonotype was recorded a few times. The chain is built from TRBV3-1 and TRBJ2-5; D may be TRBD1 (5 bases). Deletions cut 0 bases from V and 12 bases from J, with 14 bases between. Germline-derived CDR1 and CDR2 are LGHDT and YNNKEL (reference sequence). The CDR3 is made up of 13 amino acids. The CDR3 coding sequence is TGTGCCAGCAGCCAAGATAGGGAAGGGGCGGAGTACTTC. Translation gives CASSQDREGAEYF.

This clonotype was seen ten or more times. V is TRBV28 and J is TRBJ2-1; 8 bases line up with TRBD2. The CDR3 is 15 residues long. CDR1 MDHEN and CDR2 SYDVKM come from the germline V gene. Losses at the gene ends were 6 bases for V and 2 bases for J; bases not matched to a gene: 6. The DNA of the CDR3 is TGTGCCAGCAGCCTATCTAGCGGGCCCTACAATGAGCAGTTCTTC. Amino acids: CASSLSSGPYNEQFF.

This clonotype was found many times. The CDR3, as DNA: TGTGCCAGCAGCTTAGATGCGGGAGGGTCCTACGAGCAGTACTTC. It is translated as CASSLDAGGSYEQYF. The J gene is TRBJ2-7, the V gene TRBV7-3, with 9 bases identical to TRBD2. There are 15 residues in the CDR3. Germline CDR1 SGHTA, CDR2 FQGTGA. J lost 1 base, V lost 2 bases, and 3 bases had no gene match.

This clonotype was counted only a few times. V is TRBV6-5 and J is TRBJ2-5, with 8 bases identical to TRBD1. Germline-derived CDR1 and CDR2 are MNHEY and SVGAGI. J gave up 9 bases and V 4 bases, and 7 bases lay outside the gene matches. The CDR3 runs to 13 residues. The DNA for the CDR3 is TGTGCCAGCAGTTGGACAGGGCACGAGGCCCAGTACTTC. Encoded protein: CASSWTGHEAQYF.

The V call is TRBV18, the J call TRBJ2-2; D remains unclear. The CDR3 totals 15 residues. V was cut by 0 bases and J by 6 bases, with 11 bases left in between. Germline-derived CDR1 and CDR2 are KGHSH and LQKENI. The CDR3 reads CASSPPSGSAGELFF. CDR3 sequence (DNA): TGTGCCAGCTCACCACCATCCGGGTCTGCCGGGGAGCTGTTTTTT.

The table lists this clonotype with a few counts. This chain uses TRBV4-3 with TRBJ2-6; D is unclear. This CDR3 contains 16 residues. From germline, CDR1 is LGHNA and CDR2 YSLEER. The V end lost 0 bases, the J end lost 1 base, and 7 bases lay between the germline ends. CDR3 in DNA: TGCGCCAGCAGCCAAGAGTATAGGTCTGGGGCCAACGTCCTGACTTTC. Protein sequence: CASSQEYRSGANVLTF.

The rearrangement links TRBV7-2 to TRBJ1-4; 9 nucleotides line up with TRBD1. J lost 8 bases, V lost 5 bases, and 6 bases had no gene match. This CDR3 is built from 14 residues. The germline V gene encodes CDR1 SGHTA and CDR2 FQGNSA. The CDR3 DNA reads TGTGCCAGCAGCCCCGACAGGGGGTGGGAAAAACTGTTTTTT. Its protein is CASSPDRGWEKLFF.

This clonotype was counted many times. The chain has TRBV30 and TRBJ1-2; D perhaps matches TRBD1 (5 bases). Trimming left V 4 bases short and J 0 bases short, with 18 bases between. The CDR3 length is 16 residues. The germline V gene has CDR1 GTSNPN and CDR2 SVGIG (reference sequence). The CDR3 coding sequence is TGTGCCTGGACCAACGACAGAGTTAATCCTAACTATGGCTACACCTTC. It translates to CAWTNDRVNPNYGYTF.

On this clonotype itself: A much larger clone differs from this one at a single base, so this may be a read error. The chain uses TRBV29-1 and TRBJ1-1; D not resolved. CDR1 is SQVTM, CDR2 ANQGSEA, per germline. The V gene lost 7 bases and the J gene lost 1 base, with 4 bases spanning the gap. This CDR3 region has 10 residues. The CDR3 DNA is TGCAGCGCACAGAACACTGAAGCTTTCTTT. Its protein product is CSAQNTEAFF.

This clonotype was counted a few times. The chain combines TRBV24-1 with TRBJ1-3; D uncertain. Germline CDR1 is KGHDR and CDR2 is SFDVKD. This CDR3 comprises 13 residues. The V gene lost 2 bases and the J gene lost 3 bases, with 4 bases spanning the gap. In DNA form, the CDR3 reads TGTGCCACCAGTGATTCCTATGGAAACACCATATATTTT. Encoded protein: CATSDSYGNTIYF.

This clonotype was recorded at least ten times. The rearrangement links TRBV30 to TRBJ2-3, with D perhaps TRBD1 or TRBD2 (6 bases each). V was shortened by 0 bases and J by 2 bases, with 15 bases between the two germline ends. The CDR3 runs to 16 residues. Per germline, CDR1 GTSNPN and CDR2 SVGIG (reference sequence). DNA of the CDR3: TGTGCCTGGAGTGTGAGCCTAGGGGGGTCCACAGATACGCAGTATTTT. Its protein is CAWSVSLGGSTDTQYF.